The 8 T cell receptor beta chains given below trace back to one sample, sequenced in a study of vaccination effects on CD4 cells after COVID-19. Under the ViraFEST assay, PBMC were stimulated with viral peptide pools so that antigen-specific CD4+ T cells expanded. Sequencing was performed afterwards. Once cultured for roughly 10 days, the cells underwent separation to obtain CD4+ T cells. Either the BNT162b2 or mRNA-1273 vaccine was given to participants in two doses. Their antigens remain unidentified. The assay was immunoSEQ multiplex PCR, and TCRdb's table has in-frame clones only and misses some. The table includes more than 25,000 clones, 70% to 75% detected once. The material sequenced was CD4+ T cells from PBMCs cultured with HCoV-229E spike peptides, taken after COVID-19 vaccination. The receptor set was obtained from a human donor who received a COVID-19 vaccine.

The chain joins TRBV11-2 to TRBJ2-1; D remains unclear. V lost 1 base, J lost 4 bases, and 8 bases lay in between. This CDR3 has 14 residues. CDR1 is SGHAT, CDR2 FQNNGV, per germline. The CDR3 region is CASSLGDWYNEQFF. For the CDR3, the DNA is TGTGCCAGCAGCTTAGGAGACTGGTACAATGAGCAGTTCTTC.

This chain joins TRBV15 and TRBJ1-1; 7 nucleotides align to TRBD1. This CDR3 is 15 amino acids long. Germline-derived CDR1 and CDR2 are LNHNV and YYDKDF (reference sequence). After removal of 0 bases from V and 4 bases from J, the junction contained 5 bases not matched to a gene. The CDR3 loop is CATSRDNRGGTEAFF. Here the CDR3 DNA reads TGTGCCACCAGCAGAGATAACAGGGGTGGCACTGAAGCTTTCTTT.

In this sample, this clone turned up a few times. V usage is TRBV7-9 and J usage is TRBJ2-7; D perhaps matches TRBD1 (5 bases). Germline V CDR1 and CDR2: SEHNR, FQNEAQ (reference sequence). The germline V and J ends were trimmed by 2 bases and 3 bases, with 14 bases remaining between them. The CDR3 is 15 residues long. The CDR3 region has the DNA TGTGCCAGCAGCTTATTGGGGCAGGCTGGCTACGAGCAGTACTTC. It translates to CASSLLGQAGYEQYF.

This clone appeared a few times. The J gene is TRBJ1-2, the V gene TRBV18; 7 bases line up with TRBD1. The CDR3 covers 16 residues. V gave up 4 bases and J gave up 1 base; unmatched junction bases: 9. Germline V gene sequence: CDR1 KGHSH, CDR2 LQKENI. CDR3 amino acids: CASSRPTGTVNYGYTF. The DNA for the CDR3 is TGTGCCAGCTCACGGCCGACCGGGACAGTTAACTATGGCTACACCTTC.

The J gene is TRBJ2-5, the V gene TRBV6-5; no definite D call. Trimming shortened V by 3 bases and J by 2 bases, and 7 bases separated the two germline ends. The germline gives CDR1 MNHEY, CDR2 SVGAGI. The CDR3 is 13 residues long. In DNA form, the CDR3 reads TGTGCCAGCAGTTATGTCCGTCAAGAGACCCAGTACTTC. Translating it yields CASSYVRQETQYF.

The gene calls are TRBV28 and TRBJ2-1, with 11 bases lining up with TRBD2. This CDR3 comprises 19 residues. The germline V gene encodes CDR1 MDHEN and CDR2 SYDVKM. V shed 3 bases and J 6 bases; nucleotides not matched to a gene: 16. As DNA, the CDR3 is TGTGCCAGCAGTTTCTCACTAGCGGGAGTTGACTGGGGAACCAATGAGCAGTTCTTC. This sequence encodes CASSFSLAGVDWGTNEQFF.

This chain links TRBV6-2 or TRBV6-3 with TRBJ1-1, with TRBD1 as a possible D gene (5 bases). V gave up 2 bases and J gave up 3 bases, with 16 bases separating them. The CDR3 runs to 16 residues. Germline V gives CDR1 MNHEY, CDR2 SVGEGT. CDR3: CASSYRQGYVDTEAFF. CDR3 DNA sequence: TGTGCCAGCAGTTACAGGCAGGGCTACGTCGACACTGAAGCTTTCTTT.

This clone was observed a few times. This sequence joins TRBV27 and TRBJ1-4; no clear D gene. CDR1 is MNHEY and CDR2 is SMNVEV in the germline V gene (reference sequence). The V end lost 6 bases, the J end lost 8 bases, and 10 bases lay between the germline ends. The CDR3 runs to 12 residues. DNA of the CDR3: TGTGCCAGCAGCCCCAGAGGAGAAAAACTGTTTTTT. Translating it yields CASSPRGEKLFF.